The clone carrying this T cell receptor beta chain occurred once. The length of the CDR3 is 13 residues. V lost 0 bases, J lost 8 bases, and 10 bases lay in between. Per germline, CDR1 SGHTA and CDR2 FQGTGA. The PCR had 60 Vbeta and 13 Jbeta primers. Clones were sequenced by immunoSEQ multiplex PCR, and TCRdb holds only the in-frame ones, with some missing. The sample lists fewer than 150,000 clones; just under 80% were seen once. The source of the sample is a study of cytomegalovirus exposure and HLA in healthy donors. The source material was PBMCs. The rearrangement uses TRBV7-3 and TRBJ1-2, with D unresolved. The TCR originated in a man younger than 45 in good health and CMV-seronegative. CDR3: CASSLTGYEGYTF. The CDR3 nucleotides read TGTGCCAGCAGCTTAACCGGGTACGAGGGCTACACCTTC.